This TCR beta chain was captured by sequencing in a study of blood T cell repertoires in COVID-19. Unmatched junction bases numbered 3, after V lost 7 bases and J lost 3 bases. The CDR3 length is 14 residues. Germline loops: CDR1 MDHEN, CDR2 SYDVKM. Methods used by the authors: Reference gene primer amplification gave nucleated cell count estimates. Clones were read by immunoSEQ multiplex PCR, and TCRdb kept only the in-frame ones, dropping some. V, J and clone size reflect that table, while D and trimming were determined from the DNA. The top ten hold around 10% of the sample, which has about 98,000 clones, 81% seen once.

Input material: peripheral blood. This clonotype originated in a woman of 80 years or more with acute or convalescent COVID-19. The rearrangement links TRBV28 to TRBJ2-1, with TRBD1 matching 10 bases. This chain's CDR3 is CASTTGGGYNEQFF. The CDR3 nucleotides read TGTGCCAGCACGACAGGGGGCGGCTACAATGAGCAGTTCTTC.